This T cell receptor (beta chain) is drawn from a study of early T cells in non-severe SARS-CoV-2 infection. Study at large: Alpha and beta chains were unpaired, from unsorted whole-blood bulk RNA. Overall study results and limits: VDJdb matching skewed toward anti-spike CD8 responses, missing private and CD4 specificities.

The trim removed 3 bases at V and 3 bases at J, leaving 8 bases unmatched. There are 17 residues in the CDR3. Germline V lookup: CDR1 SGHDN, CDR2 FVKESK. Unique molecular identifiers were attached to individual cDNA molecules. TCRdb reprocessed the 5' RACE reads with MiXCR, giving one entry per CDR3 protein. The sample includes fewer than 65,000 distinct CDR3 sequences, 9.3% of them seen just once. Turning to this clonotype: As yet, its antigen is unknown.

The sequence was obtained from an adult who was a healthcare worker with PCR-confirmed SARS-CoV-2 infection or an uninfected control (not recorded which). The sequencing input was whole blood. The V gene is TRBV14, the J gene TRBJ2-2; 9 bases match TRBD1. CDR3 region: CASSHRQGVGHTGELFF. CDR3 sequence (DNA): TGTGCCAGCAGCCACCGACAGGGGGTCGGTCACACCGGGGAGCTGTTTTTT.